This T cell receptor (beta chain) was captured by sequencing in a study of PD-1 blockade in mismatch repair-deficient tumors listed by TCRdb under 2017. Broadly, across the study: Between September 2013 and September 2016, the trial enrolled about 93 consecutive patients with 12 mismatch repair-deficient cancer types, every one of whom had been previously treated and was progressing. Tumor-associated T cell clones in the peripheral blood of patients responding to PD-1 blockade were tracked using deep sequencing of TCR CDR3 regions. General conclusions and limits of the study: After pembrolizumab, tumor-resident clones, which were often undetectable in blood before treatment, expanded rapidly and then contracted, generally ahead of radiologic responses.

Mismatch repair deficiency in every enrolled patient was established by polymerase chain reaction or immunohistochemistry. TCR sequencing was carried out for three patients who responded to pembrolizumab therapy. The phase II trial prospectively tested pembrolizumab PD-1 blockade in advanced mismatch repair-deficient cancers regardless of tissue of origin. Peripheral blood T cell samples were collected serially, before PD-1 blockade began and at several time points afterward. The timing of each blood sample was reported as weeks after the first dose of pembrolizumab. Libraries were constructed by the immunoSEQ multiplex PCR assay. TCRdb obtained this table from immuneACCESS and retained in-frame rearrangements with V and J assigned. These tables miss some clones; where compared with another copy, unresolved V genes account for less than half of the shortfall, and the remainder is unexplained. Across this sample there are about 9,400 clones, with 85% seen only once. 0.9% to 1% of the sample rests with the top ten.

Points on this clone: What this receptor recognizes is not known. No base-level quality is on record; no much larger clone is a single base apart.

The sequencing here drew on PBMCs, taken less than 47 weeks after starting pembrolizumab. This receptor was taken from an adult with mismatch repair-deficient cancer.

CDR3 region: CASSLAQGETQYF. The DNA sequence reads TGTGCCAGCAGCTTAGCACAGGGAGAGACCCAGTACTTC. The rearrangement combines TRBV7-9 with TRBJ2-5; the D gene is perhaps TRBD1, from 6 matching bases. V is reduced by 0 bases and J by 4 bases, leaving a spacing of 6 bases between them. The CDR3 measures 13 amino acids from cysteine to phenylalanine. Only the CDR3 portion is preserved as DNA: 39 bases, with reading frame beginning at the first base. CDR1 and CDR2, looked up from the germline V gene (reference sequence), are SEHNR and FQNEAQ. The CDR3, completed at both ends by the reference TRBV7-9 and TRBJ2-5 genes, gives the full variable domain DTGVSQNPRHKITKRGQNVTFRCDPISEHNRLYWYRQTLGQGPEFLTYFQNEAQLEKSRLLSDRFSAERPKGSFSTLEIQRTEQGDSAMYLCASSLAQGETQYFGPGTRLLVL.